This entry concerns a single T cell receptor beta chain. Its target is unknown. This sample is drawn from a study of identical twins' blood T cells. Each CDR3 protein gets one entry after TCRdb re-called the 5' RACE reads with MiXCR. This table has 350,000 to 450,000 distinct CDR3 sequences, under 30% appearing once. Whole-study results and caveats: Abundant TCRbeta CDR3s overlapped more between twins than with unrelated donors.

The specimen sequenced was PBMCs. The sequence was collected from a woman aged 18 to 55 in good health.

The CDR3 DNA is TGCAGCGCCAAAATTTCCTACTTACAAGGGCTATTTAGCACAGATACGCAGTATTTT. Translation: CSAKISYLQGLFSTDTQYF. V and J are TRBV29-1 and TRBJ2-3; D unclear. The germline CDR1 and CDR2 sequences are SQVTM and ANQGSEA. V lost 7 bases and J lost 0, with 29 bases in between. The CDR3 totals 19 residues.